This T cell receptor (beta chain) was sequenced for a study of shared clonotypes between healthy human individuals. Findings of the study overall: Large sequencing depth failed to make sorted-subset sequencing complete, rarefaction showed. Several donors held approximately 5% of naive CD4 clonotypes in common.

Comment on this clone: Antigen unknown.

Naive CD45RA+ and memory CD45RA-negative subsets were split from CD4+ cells. The data were produced by immunoSEQ multiplex PCR, yet TCRdb's version contains in-frame clones alone and is incomplete. The table lists about 1.1 million clones, 70% to 85% of them singletons. Germline-derived CDR1 and CDR2 are SEHNR and FQNEAQ (reference sequence). This CDR3 is built from 16 residues. With V trimmed by 5 bases and J by 4 bases, 8 bases remained unmatched. Sequencing used memory CD4+ T cells from PBMCs. Stated subset: CD45RA-negative fraction. The rearrangement links TRBV7-9 to TRBJ2-5, with TRBD2 matching over 12 bases. This clonotype was obtained from a man between 18 and 35 years old in good health. Some clones in this sample may be carry-over from other donors' samples. DNA for the CDR3: TGTGCCAGCAGCCGATCTCTAGCGGGAGGGGGAGAGACCCAGTACTTC. Amino acids: CASSRSLAGGGETQYF.